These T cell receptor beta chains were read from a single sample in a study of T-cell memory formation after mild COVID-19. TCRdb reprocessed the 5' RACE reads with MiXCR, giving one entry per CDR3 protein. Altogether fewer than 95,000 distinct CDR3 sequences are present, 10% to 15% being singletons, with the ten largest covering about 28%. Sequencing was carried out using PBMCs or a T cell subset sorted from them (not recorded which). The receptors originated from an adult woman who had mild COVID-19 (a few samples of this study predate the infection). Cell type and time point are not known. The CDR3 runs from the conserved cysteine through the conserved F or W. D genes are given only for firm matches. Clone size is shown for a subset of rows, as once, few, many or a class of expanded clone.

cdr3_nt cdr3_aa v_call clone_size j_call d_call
TGTGCCAGCACCCCCGGAATACGCTATGGCTACACCTTC CASTPGIRYGYTF TRBV6-6 NA TRBJ1-2 NA
TGCGCCAGCAGGGGGACAGGGCCCCACACCATATATTTT CASRGTGPHTIYF TRBV5-1 few TRBJ1-3 TRBD1
TGTGCCAGCAGCTTGGGTACAGGGCCATATGGCTACACCTTC CASSLGTGPYGYTF TRBV7-8 many TRBJ1-2 NA
TGTGCCAGCAGCTTAGATCCGCCCGGCGAGCAGTACTTC CASSLDPPGEQYF TRBV11-2 NA TRBJ2-7 NA
TGTGCCAGCAGGGTCGGGGGACAGGGAGGACAGCCCCAGCATTTT CASRVGGQGGQPQHF TRBV6-1 NA TRBJ1-5 TRBD1
TGTGCCAGCAGTCCAGGGGGCGCGGGGACCGGGGAGCTGTTTTTT CASSPGGAGTGELFF TRBV12-3/TRBV12-4 NA TRBJ2-2 TRBD1
TGTGCCAGCAGCCAAGTATCCTCCACTGAAGCTTTCTTT CASSQVSSTEAFF TRBV3-1 NA TRBJ1-1 NA
TGTGCCAGTAGCACTAGCGGGGGGGCCCATGAGCAGTTCTTC CASSTSGGAHEQFF TRBV19 few TRBJ2-1 TRBD2
TGCGCCAGCAGCCACCCGGACAGTATGGTCTACGAGCAGTACTTC CASSHPDSMVYEQYF TRBV4-1 many TRBJ2-7 NA
TGTGCCAGCAGTCCGGGGACTAGCGGGGGGACCTACGAGCAGTACTTC CASSPGTSGGTYEQYF TRBV12-3/TRBV12-4 few TRBJ2-7 TRBD2
TGTGCCAGCAGCTCCTCCTCCTACAATGAGCAGTTCTTC CASSSSSYNEQFF TRBV7-2 few TRBJ2-1 NA
TGTGCCAGCAGCTCCGAGGGGCGCGGCTCCTACGAGCAGTACTTC CASSSEGRGSYEQYF TRBV7-9 many TRBJ2-7 NA
TGTGCCAGCAGCCAAGTGCGTACAAGCGGTTCGGTCCGCAATGAGCAGTTCTTC CASSQVRTSGSVRNEQFF TRBV3-1 NA TRBJ2-1 NA
TGTGCCAGCGGGGACAGAGTGAGGAATTCACCCCTCCACTTT CASGDRVRNSPLHF TRBV19 few TRBJ1-6 TRBD1
TGTGCCAGCAGCAAGACAGGGACCGGCTACACCTTC CASSKTGTGYTF TRBV12-3/TRBV12-4 NA TRBJ1-2 TRBD1
TGTGCCAGCAGCGTAGATGGTGCCACAGATACGCAGTATTTT CASSVDGATDTQYF TRBV9 NA TRBJ2-3 NA
TGTGCCAGCCGCTCCCCACAGGGTTCCGGCAATGAGCAGTTCTTC CASRSPQGSGNEQFF TRBV4-2 NA TRBJ2-1 NA
TGCAGCGTTGAAGATAGCGAGCGGGTCACAGATACGCAGTATTTT CSVEDSERVTDTQYF TRBV29-1 few TRBJ2-3 NA
TGTGCCAGCAGGATTTTGCCCGCGGGACTAGCAGACTACAATGAGCAGTTCTTC CASRILPAGLADYNEQFF TRBV7-8 NA TRBJ2-1 TRBD2
TGTGCCAGCAGCCCCGACTTTCAAGAGACCCAGTACTTC CASSPDFQETQYF TRBV12-3/TRBV12-4 NA TRBJ2-5 NA
TGCAGTGCGCCCAGGCCCAACAGGGAGAACACTGAAGCTTTCTTT CSAPRPNRENTEAFF TRBV20-1 few TRBJ1-1 NA
TGTGCCAGCAGCCGGCCCGGGGCTAACAATGAGCAGTTCTTC CASSRPGANNEQFF TRBV7-9 few TRBJ2-1 NA
TGTGCCAGCAGCTTAGCTAGCGGGTATACCTACGAGCAGTACTTC CASSLASGYTYEQYF TRBV11-2 few TRBJ2-7 TRBD2
TGCAGTGCTGTTACCACGGACAGCACTTTGGGCTACACCTTC CSAVTTDSTLGYTF TRBV20-1 NA TRBJ1-2 NA
TGCAGTGCTAGAGCCTGGACTAGCGGGGAGGCAGATACGCAGTATTTT CSARAWTSGEADTQYF TRBV20-1 NA TRBJ2-3 TRBD2
TGTGCCAGCAGTTATCTACTAGCGGGAATATTCACTTCCTACGAGCAGTACTTC CASSYLLAGIFTSYEQYF TRBV6-5 many TRBJ2-7 TRBD2
TGTGCCAGCAGCCCTTCGGACAGTTACGAGCAGTACTTC CASSPSDSYEQYF TRBV7-6 NA TRBJ2-7 NA
TGTGCCACCTCCAGCGGGGGGGCATCTGGGGCCAACGTCCTGACTTTC CATSSGGASGANVLTF TRBV15 few TRBJ2-6 TRBD2
TGTGCCAGCAGTGAATATCGAGACGAGCAGTACTTC CASSEYRDEQYF TRBV2 NA TRBJ2-7 NA
TGTGCCAGCAGCCAAGATGTCGGGACAGCTTCCTACGAGCAGTACTTC CASSQDVGTASYEQYF TRBV3-1 few TRBJ2-7 TRBD1
TGCGCCAGCAGCCAAAACGGGCAGGGTCCCAATCAGCCCCAGCATTTT CASSQNGQGPNQPQHF TRBV4-1 NA TRBJ1-5 NA
TGCAGTGCTAGAGAAAGTTGGACTAGCGGGAGGGCCGTTCCAGATACGCAGTATTTT CSARESWTSGRAVPDTQYF TRBV20-1 NA TRBJ2-3 TRBD2
TGTGCCAGCAGCGGGACGGGGAATCAGCCCCAGCATTTT CASSGTGNQPQHF TRBV7-8 few TRBJ1-5 NA
TGTGCCAGCAGCCAGGACTCTCACCTGAATGAGCAGTTCTTC CASSQDSHLNEQFF TRBV6-4 NA TRBJ2-1 NA
TGTGCCAGCAGCCAAGAGGGCCCAAAAAGCTTAGTCTACGAGCAGTACTTC CASSQEGPKSLVYEQYF TRBV4-2 NA TRBJ2-7 NA
TGTGCCACCAGCTTGGGGACTAGCGGGTACAATGAGCAGTTCTTC CATSLGTSGYNEQFF TRBV15 many TRBJ2-1 TRBD2
TGTGCCAGCAGTCCTTCGGGACTAGCAGCAGTAGAGACCCAGTACTTC CASSPSGLAAVETQYF TRBV6-5 NA TRBJ2-5 TRBD2
TGTGCCAGCAGCCAGGGGATAATGGTGGAGACCCAGTACTTC CASSQGIMVETQYF TRBV14 NA TRBJ2-5 NA
TGCGCCAGCAGCTTGGCCCCGGGTCCTAGCGGGGTCTCCTACGAGCAGTACTTC CASSLAPGPSGVSYEQYF TRBV5-1 NA TRBJ2-7 TRBD2
TGTGCCAGCAGCCAAGATGCGGTTCCGGGCCCCTACGAGCAGTACTTC CASSQDAVPGPYEQYF TRBV3-1 few TRBJ2-7 NA
TGTGCCACCAGTGTCTCCCACGTTCATCAGCCCCAGCATTTT CATSVSHVHQPQHF TRBV24-1 few TRBJ1-5 NA
TGTGCCAGCAGCCGGGACAGGGAATCCTATAATTCACCCCTCCACTTT CASSRDRESYNSPLHF TRBV27 once TRBJ1-6 TRBD1
TGTGCCACCAGCCCGTCCGGGCACAGGGGCTACAATGAGCAGTTCTTC CATSPSGHRGYNEQFF TRBV24-1 few TRBJ2-1 TRBD1
TGTGCCAGCAGCTTGGGTAGAAGAGACATTCAGTACTTC CASSLGRRDIQYF TRBV5-6 NA TRBJ2-4 NA
TGTGCCAGCAGTGAAGCGGGGATTGACGCCTACAATGAGCAGTTCTTC CASSEAGIDAYNEQFF TRBV2 NA TRBJ2-1 NA
TGCGCCAGCAGCTTGGGGGTTAACTCCTACGAGCAGTACTTC CASSLGVNSYEQYF TRBV5-1 NA TRBJ2-7 NA
TGTGCCAGCAGTTACTCGTATACGGGGCCACAGTACTTC CASSYSYTGPQYF TRBV6-5 many TRBJ2-7 NA
TGCGCCAGCAGCTTGGGGACGGGCTCGAACACTGAAGCTTTCTTT CASSLGTGSNTEAFF TRBV5-1 NA TRBJ1-1 NA
TGCAGTGCTGCTATACTAGAGAGCTCCTACGAGCAGTACTTC CSAAILESSYEQYF TRBV20-1 few TRBJ2-7 NA
TGTGCCTGGAGTGTAGAAGGGGGCACTGAAGCTTTCTTT CAWSVEGGTEAFF TRBV30 few TRBJ1-1 NA
TGTGCCAGCAGCCAAGATCTTACCTACGAGCAGTACTTC CASSQDLTYEQYF TRBV3-1 NA TRBJ2-7 NA